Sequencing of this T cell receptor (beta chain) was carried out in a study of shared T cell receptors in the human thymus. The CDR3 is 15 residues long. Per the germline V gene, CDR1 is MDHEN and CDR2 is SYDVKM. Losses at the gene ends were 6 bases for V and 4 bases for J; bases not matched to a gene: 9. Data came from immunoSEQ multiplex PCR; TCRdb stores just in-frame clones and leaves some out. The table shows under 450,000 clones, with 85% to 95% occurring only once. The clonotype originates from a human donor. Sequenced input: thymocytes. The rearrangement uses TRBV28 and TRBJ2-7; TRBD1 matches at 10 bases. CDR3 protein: CASRSRQGAGYEQYF. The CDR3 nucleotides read TGTGCCAGCAGATCTAGACAGGGGGCCGGTTACGAGCAGTACTTC.